This T cell receptor beta chain originates from a study of T cell repertoires in cytomegalovirus infection. Study-wide context: CMV infection and matching HLA type were both indicated by public TCR beta signatures. General study findings and limits: Predominance within the ex vivo response was attributable to HLA-C-restricted CMV-specific TCR beta clonotypes. Cumulated frequencies of public TCR beta families served to identify carriers of CMV plus the relevant HLA.

TCRdb re-derived calls from the reads in MiXCR, one entry per CDR3 protein. The sample lists under 850,000 distinct CDR3 sequences, 35% to 40% occurring once. About this clonotype: Its specificity is not known.

The CDR3 contains 14 residues. V shed 8 bases and J shed 5 bases, with 18 bases lying between them. Germline V gene data show CDR1 as MNHEY and CDR2 as SMNVEV (reference sequence). J is TRBJ1-2 and V is TRBV27; tentatively, D is TRBD1 (5 bases). This TCR was recovered from a human donor in good health (CMV status not recorded). Some clones in this sample may be carry-over from other donors' samples. The sample consisted of PBMCs. The CDR3 reads CASSRRRDEYGYTF. The CDR3 DNA sequence: TGTGCCAGCTCTCGGAGGCGGGACGAATATGGCTACACCTTC.